These 27 T cell receptor beta chains were sequenced from one sample in a study of vaccination effects on CD4 cells after COVID-19. Only in-frame clones appear in the TCRdb table, and some are missing; sequencing was by immunoSEQ multiplex PCR. Here the sample spans about 25,000 clones, around 73% being singletons. Once cultured for roughly 10 days, the cells underwent separation to obtain CD4+ T cells. Their target antigens are unknown. The source material was CD4+ T cells from PBMCs cultured without peptide, sampled before COVID-19 vaccination. These receptors were obtained from a human donor who received a COVID-19 vaccine.

This chain uses TRBV30 with TRBJ2-7; D may be TRBD1 or TRBD2 (5 bases each). The V end lost 4 bases, the J end lost 3 bases, and 13 bases lay between the germline ends. This CDR3 is 13 amino acids long. Germline V lookup: CDR1 GTSNPN, CDR2 SVGIG (reference sequence). DNA of the CDR3: TGTGCCTGGATGGAAGGGACCCACTACGAGCAGTACTTC. Its protein is CAWMEGTHYEQYF. Using reference TRBV30 and TRBJ2-7 for the parts outside the CDR3, the full variable domain is SQTIHQWPATLVQPVGSPLSLECTVEGTSNPNLYWYRQAAGRGLQLLFYSVGIGQISSEVPQNLSASRPQDRQFILSSKKLLLSDSGFYLCAWMEGTHYEQYFGPGTRLTVT.

The V gene is TRBV28, the J gene TRBJ1-2; unclear D gene. CDR1 is MDHEN and CDR2 is SYDVKM in the germline V gene. CDR3 length equals 15 residues. The germline V and J ends were trimmed by 2 bases and 8 bases, with 18 bases remaining between them. The CDR3 sequence is CASSLGPPGVSGYTF. The CDR3 region has the DNA TGTGCCAGCAGTTTAGGGCCCCCGGGAGTCTCCGGCTACACCTTC.

This sequence joins TRBV15 and TRBJ2-7, with TRBD2 matching over 7 bases. The V and J ends lost 8 bases and 7 bases, in that order; junction bases with no gene match: 17. CDR1 and CDR2 from the germline V gene are LNHNV and YYDKDF (reference sequence). CDR3 length: 15 amino acids. The DNA of the CDR3 is TGTGCCACCGGAAGAAGGGGACTACCGGCGGAAGAGCAGTACTTC. Residues: CATGRRGLPAEEQYF. Combining the CDR3 with reference TRBV15 and TRBJ2-7 gives the whole variable domain DAMVIQNPRYQVTQFGKPVTLSCSQTLNHNVMYWYQQKSSQAPKLLFHYYDKDFNNEADTPDNFQSRRPNTSFCFLDIRSPGLGDTAMYLCATGRRGLPAEEQYFGPGTRLTVT.

The V gene is TRBV7-2, the J gene TRBJ2-7; D gene ambiguous. Germline V gene data show CDR1 as SGHTA and CDR2 as FQGNSA. CDR3 size: 13 residues. V was clipped by 1 base and J by 5 bases, with 9 bases between them. The CDR3 loop reads CASSLVGQDEQYF. In nucleotides, the CDR3 is TGTGCCAGCAGCTTAGTTGGGCAGGACGAGCAGTACTTC.

The rearrangement links TRBV20-1 to TRBJ1-2; D is possibly TRBD1 (5 bases). Deletions cut 1 base from V and 6 bases from J, with 6 bases between. In germline, CDR1 is DFQATT, CDR2 SNEGSKA (reference sequence). The CDR3 sequence is 11 residues long. The CDR3 loop is CSARAGHGYTF. CDR3 bases: TGCAGTGCTAGAGCGGGGCATGGCTACACCTTC.

The rearrangement links TRBV12-3 or TRBV12-4 to TRBJ2-1; the D is unclear. V lost 3 bases and J 7 bases, leaving 10 bases between the germline ends. The CDR3 has 13 amino acids. This chain's CDR3 is CASSLPPANEQFF. In DNA, the CDR3 is TGTGCCAGCAGTTTGCCCCCAGCGAATGAGCAGTTCTTC.

The CDR3: CARGLLAPPGKQYF. CDR3 coding DNA: TGTGCCAGGGGATTACTAGCACCGCCCGGCAAGCAGTACTTC. The chain couples TRBV6-6 to TRBJ2-7, with D tentatively TRBD2 (6 bases). The length of the CDR3 is 14 residues. The ends were cut back, 9 bases at V and 8 bases at J, with 23 bases in the middle. Looked up from germline, CDR1 is MNHNY and CDR2 is SVGAGI (reference sequence).

The V and J genes are TRBV30 and TRBJ1-5; no reliable D call. CDR1 and CDR2 (germline): GTSNPN, SVGIG (reference sequence). Trimming pared 0 bases from V and 2 bases from J, leaving 8 bases between. This CDR3 contains 14 residues. The CDR3 coding sequence is TGTGCCTGGAGTGTAACGGCTGGCAATCAGCCCCAGCATTTT. As protein: CAWSVTAGNQPQHF.

This clone was found once. V and J are TRBV4-2 and TRBJ1-4; the match to TRBD1 covers 7 bases. Germline V lookup: CDR1 LGHNA, CDR2 YNFKEQ. V shed 4 bases and J 3 bases; nucleotides not matched to a gene: 14. The CDR3 is made up of 18 amino acids. CDR3 residues: CASSRLSHTGVANEKLFF. In DNA form, the CDR3 reads TGTGCCAGCAGCCGTCTTAGTCATACAGGGGTAGCTAATGAAAAACTGTTTTTT.

This rearrangement joins TRBV7-2 to TRBJ1-2, with no clear D. Germline V gene data show CDR1 as SGHTA and CDR2 as FQGNSA. The CDR3 runs 14 residues. V gave up 4 bases and J gave up 4 bases, with 13 bases separating them. CDR3 in amino acids: CASSSQTGVYGYTF. CDR3 DNA: TGTGCCAGCAGCTCCCAGACTGGGGTCTATGGCTACACCTTC.

V is TRBV27 and J is TRBJ1-1; no clear D. The CDR3 is 15 amino acids. Deletions cut 3 bases from V and 1 base from J, with 12 bases between. The V gene's germline CDR1 is MNHEY and CDR2 SMNVEV (reference sequence). The CDR3, as DNA: TGTGCCAGCAGTTTTACGGGCGGGCCGAACACTGAAGCTTTCTTT. Amino acids: CASSFTGGPNTEAFF.

This sequence joins TRBV19 and TRBJ2-7, with TRBD1 matching 7 bases. V lost 3 bases to trimming and J lost 7 bases; unmatched junction nucleotides: 9. Germline values: CDR1 LNHDA, CDR2 SQIVND (reference sequence). The CDR3 has 14 residues. The CDR3 coding sequence is TGTGCCAGTAGTATGGTAGGGGGCTCGGGTGAGCAGTACTTC. The encoded protein is CASSMVGGSGEQYF. The variable domain in full, completed from reference TRBV19 and TRBJ2-7, reads DGGITQSPKYLFRKEGQNVTLSCEQNLNHDAMYWYRQDPGQGLRLIYYSQIVNDFQKGDIAEGYSVSREKKESFPLTVTSAQKNPTAFYLCASSMVGGSGEQYFGPGTRLTVT.

This clone was counted once. The chain joins TRBV28 to TRBJ1-4; D remains ambiguous. This CDR3 contains 15 residues. Germline CDR1 MDHEN, CDR2 SYDVKM. Between the trimmed V and J ends, which lost 5 bases and 5 bases, there was a span of 15 bases. As DNA, the CDR3 is TGTGCCAGCAGTCCCCCTTCGGCTCCGAATGAAAAACTGTTTTTT. This translates into CASSPPSAPNEKLFF.

The chain combines TRBV12-3 or TRBV12-4 with TRBJ2-5; D gene ambiguous. This CDR3 has 13 residues. The germline V and J ends were trimmed by 2 bases and 2 bases, with 6 bases remaining between them. The DNA of the CDR3 is TGTGCCAGCAGTTTACGGGCTCAAGAGACCCAGTACTTC. Protein product: CASSLRAQETQYF.

The chain joins TRBV19 to TRBJ2-7; unclear D gene. CDR3 length: 15 residues. Germline V gene sequence: CDR1 LNHDA, CDR2 SQIVND (reference sequence). Trimming removed 1 base at V and 2 bases at J, with 12 bases between. The CDR3 region is CASSIVSAATYEQYF. CDR3 sequence (DNA): TGTGCCAGTAGTATAGTATCGGCAGCCACCTACGAGCAGTACTTC.

The V call is TRBV21-1, the J call TRBJ1-1; the D segment call TRBD1 is taken from the table without a DNA check. TRBV21-1 is an annotated pseudogene. The CDR3 totals 15 residues. The CDR3 loop reads CASSRHRAGYTEAFF. The CDR3 DNA is TGTGCCAGCAGCAGACACAGGGCCGGGTACACTGAAGCTTTCTTT.

This clone appeared a single time. This chain uses TRBV5-6 with TRBJ2-6; no reliable D call. The CDR3 is made up of 15 amino acids. The V gene's germline CDR1 is SGHDT and CDR2 YYEEEE. The ends were cut back, 1 base at V and 0 bases at J, with 5 bases in the middle. The CDR3 DNA sequence: TGTGCCAGCAGCTTGCCTGTCTCTGGGGCCAACGTCCTGACTTTC. This codes for CASSLPVSGANVLTF.

This chain connects TRBV7-3 to TRBJ1-2; D possibly corresponds to TRBD1 (6 bases). The CDR3 totals 13 residues. The germline V gene encodes CDR1 SGHTA and CDR2 FQGTGA. Trimming removed 5 bases from V and 2 bases from J, with 9 bases in between. The CDR3, as DNA: TGTGCCAGCAGCAACGACAGGAACTATGGCTACACCTTC. Translation gives CASSNDRNYGYTF.

This clone was seen a few times. DNA of the CDR3: TGTGCCTGGAGCCCCAGACGGGGCGGGGGATCACCCCTCCACTTT. This gives the protein CAWSPRRGGGSPLHF. The rearrangement joins TRBV30 to TRBJ1-6, with a possible D match to TRBD1 (5 bases). Trimming shortened V by 3 bases and J by 10 bases, and 19 bases separated the two germline ends. Germline CDR1 GTSNPN, CDR2 SVGIG (reference sequence). The CDR3 covers 15 residues.

This clone appeared a single time. This rearrangement joins TRBV12-5 to TRBJ2-5; 16 positions agree with TRBD2. The ends lost 6 bases at V and 5 bases at J; junction bases unmatched: 9. The germline V gene encodes CDR1 LGHNT and CDR2 FRNRAP. CDR3 size: 17 residues. The CDR3 reads CASGAGLAGGPAETQYF. DNA of the CDR3: TGTGCTAGTGGCGCGGGACTAGCGGGAGGGCCAGCGGAGACCCAGTACTTC.

By share, this clone counts as medium-sized. The gene calls are TRBV4-2 and TRBJ2-1, with TRBD2 matching 8 bases. Per germline, CDR1 LGHNA and CDR2 YNFKEQ. The CDR3 totals 15 residues. V was pared by 0 bases and J by 13 bases, with 11 bases of the junction left unmatched. The CDR3 is CASSQDISGIERQFF. The CDR3, as DNA: TGTGCCAGCAGCCAAGATATTAGCGGGATAGAGCGACAGTTCTTC.

The chain uses TRBV3-1 (or the pseudogene TRBV3-2) and TRBJ2-4; 8 nucleotides agree with TRBD2. Germline-derived CDR1 and CDR2 are LGHDT and YNNKEL (reference sequence). V was pared by 0 bases and J by 5 bases, with 6 bases of the junction left unmatched. The CDR3 is 16 amino acids. The CDR3 coding sequence is TGTGCCAGCAGCCAAGAAGGGACTAGACCCCAAAACATTCAGTACTTC. Amino acid sequence: CASSQEGTRPQNIQYF.

J is TRBJ2-5 and V is TRBV5-6; maybe TRBD2 (6 bases). V lost 4 bases and J 6 bases, leaving 13 bases between the germline ends. This CDR3 spans 13 amino acids. The germline V gene has CDR1 SGHDT and CDR2 YYEEEE. The CDR3: CASSGRIRKTQYF. For the CDR3, the DNA is TGTGCCAGCAGCGGGAGGATTAGAAAGACCCAGTACTTC.

The gene calls are TRBV5-4 and TRBJ2-2, with 9 bases lining up with TRBD2. V dropped 0 bases and J dropped 4; count of bases not matched to a gene: 7. Germline V lookup: CDR1 SGHNT, CDR2 YYREEE (reference sequence). This CDR3 comprises 17 residues. The chain's CDR3 is CASSLASLAGPTGELFF. For the CDR3, the DNA is TGTGCCAGCAGCTTGGCTAGCCTAGCGGGACCCACCGGGGAGCTGTTTTTT. Drawing the rest from reference TRBV5-4 and TRBJ2-2, the complete variable domain is ETGVTQSPTHLIKTRGQQVTLRCSSQSGHNTVSWYQQALGQGPQFIFQYYREEENGRGNFPPRFSGLQFPNYSSELNVNALELDDSALYLCASSLASLAGPTGELFFGEGSRLTVL.

The gene calls are TRBV5-4 and TRBJ2-7, with 8 nucleotides matching TRBD2. After removal of 4 bases from V and 5 bases from J, the junction contained 5 bases not matched to a gene. Germline CDR1 is SGHNT and CDR2 is YYREEE (reference sequence). The CDR3 consists of 13 residues. CDR3 loop: CASSLAGGHEQYF. CDR3 coding DNA: TGTGCCAGCAGCCTGGCGGGGGGCCACGAGCAGTACTTC.

This clone was recorded once. The J gene is TRBJ1-1, the V gene TRBV5-6; D uncertain. This CDR3 is built from 14 residues. Germline CDR1 SGHDT, CDR2 YYEEEE. V was cut by 1 base and J by 1 base, with 8 bases left in between. The CDR3 region has the DNA TGTGCCAGCAGCTTGCCTACAGAGAACACTGAAGCTTTCTTT. Translated, it gives CASSLPTENTEAFF.

This clone was observed once. This sequence joins TRBV7-2 and TRBJ1-1; TRBD1 matches 9 bases. The V segment lost 2 bases and the J segment 7 bases; nucleotides outside the gene matches: 11. Germline CDR1 reads SGHTA; CDR2 reads FQGNSA. The CDR3 covers 16 residues. The CDR3 DNA follows: TGTGCCAGCAGCTTAAGGGGGACAGGGTCTATCGGTGAAGCTTTCTTT. It codes for CASSLRGTGSIGEAFF.